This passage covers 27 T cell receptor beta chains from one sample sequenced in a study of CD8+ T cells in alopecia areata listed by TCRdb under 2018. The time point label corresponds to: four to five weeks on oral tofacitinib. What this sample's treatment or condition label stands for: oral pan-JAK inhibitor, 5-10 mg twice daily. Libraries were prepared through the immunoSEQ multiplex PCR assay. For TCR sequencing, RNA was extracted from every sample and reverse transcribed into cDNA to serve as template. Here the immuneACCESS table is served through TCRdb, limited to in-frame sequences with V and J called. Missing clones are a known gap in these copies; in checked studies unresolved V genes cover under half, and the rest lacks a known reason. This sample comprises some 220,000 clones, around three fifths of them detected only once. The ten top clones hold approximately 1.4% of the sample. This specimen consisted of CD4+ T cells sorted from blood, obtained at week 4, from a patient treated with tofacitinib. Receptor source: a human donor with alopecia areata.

The CDR3 reads CNVQGLNEQFF. DNA of the CDR3: TGCAACGTCCAGGGCCTGAATGAGCAGTTCTTC. This chain links TRBV29-1 with TRBJ2-1; TRBD1 might be the D (5 bases). The CDR3 has 11 residues. CDR1 SQVTM and CDR2 ANQGSEA come from the germline V gene.

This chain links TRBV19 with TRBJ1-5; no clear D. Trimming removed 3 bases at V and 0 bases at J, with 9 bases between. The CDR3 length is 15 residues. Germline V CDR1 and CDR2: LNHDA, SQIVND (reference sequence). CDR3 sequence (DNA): TGTGCCAGTAGTATCCAACAGTATAGCAATCAGCCCCAGCATTTT. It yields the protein CASSIQQYSNQPQHF.

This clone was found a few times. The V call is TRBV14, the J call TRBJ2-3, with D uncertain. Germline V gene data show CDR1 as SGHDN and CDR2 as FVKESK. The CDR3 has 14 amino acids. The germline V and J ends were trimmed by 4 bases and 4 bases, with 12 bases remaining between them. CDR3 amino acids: CASSRTVGADTQYF. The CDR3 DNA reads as TGTGCCAGCAGCCGAACGGTGGGCGCAGATACGCAGTATTTT. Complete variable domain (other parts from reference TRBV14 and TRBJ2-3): EAGVTQFPSHSVIEKGQTVTLRCDPISGHDNLYWYRRVMGKEIKFLLHFVKESKQDESGMPNNRFLAERTGGTYSTLKVQPAELEDSGVYFCASSRTVGADTQYFGPGTRLTVL.

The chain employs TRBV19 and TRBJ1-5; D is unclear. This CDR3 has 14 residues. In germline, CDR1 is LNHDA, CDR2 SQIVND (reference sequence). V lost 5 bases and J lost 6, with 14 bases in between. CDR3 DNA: TGTGCCAGTAGTGCAACAGCCGGCGGTCAGCCCCAGCATTTT. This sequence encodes CASSATAGGQPQHF.

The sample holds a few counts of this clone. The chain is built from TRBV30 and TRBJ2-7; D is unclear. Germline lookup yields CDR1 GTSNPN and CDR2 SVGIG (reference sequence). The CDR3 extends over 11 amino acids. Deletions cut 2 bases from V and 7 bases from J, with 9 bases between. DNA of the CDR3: TGTGCCTGGAGTACCCTTTTAGAGCAGTACTTC. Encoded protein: CAWSTLLEQYF.

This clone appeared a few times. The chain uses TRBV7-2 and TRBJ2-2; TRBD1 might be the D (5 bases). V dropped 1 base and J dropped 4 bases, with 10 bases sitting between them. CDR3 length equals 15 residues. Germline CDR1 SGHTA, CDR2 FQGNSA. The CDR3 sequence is CASSLEGQGTGELFF. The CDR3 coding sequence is TGTGCCAGCAGCTTAGAAGGGCAGGGCACCGGGGAGCTGTTTTTT.

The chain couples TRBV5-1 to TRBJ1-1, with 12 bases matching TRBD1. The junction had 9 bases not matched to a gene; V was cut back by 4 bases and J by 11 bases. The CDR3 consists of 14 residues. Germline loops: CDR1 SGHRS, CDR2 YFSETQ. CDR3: CASSGTGGAGAAFF. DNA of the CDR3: TGCGCCAGCAGCGGGACAGGGGGCGCCGGGGCGGCTTTCTTT.

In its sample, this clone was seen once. The CDR3 coding sequence is TGCGCCAGCAGCTTGGAAGCTGTAGCCAAAAACATTCAGTACTTC. Encoded protein: CASSLEAVAKNIQYF. This chain connects TRBV5-1 to TRBJ2-4; D is ambiguous. V was cut by 0 bases and J by 0 bases, with 7 bases left in between. Germline loops: CDR1 SGHRS, CDR2 YFSETQ. This CDR3 has 15 residues.

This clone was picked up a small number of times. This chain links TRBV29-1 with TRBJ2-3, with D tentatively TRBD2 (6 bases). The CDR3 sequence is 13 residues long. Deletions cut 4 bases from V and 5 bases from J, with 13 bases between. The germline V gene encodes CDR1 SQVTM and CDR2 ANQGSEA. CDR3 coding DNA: TGCAGCGTTGGTTCCTTAGCGGTAGATACGCAGTATTTT. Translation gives CSVGSLAVDTQYF.

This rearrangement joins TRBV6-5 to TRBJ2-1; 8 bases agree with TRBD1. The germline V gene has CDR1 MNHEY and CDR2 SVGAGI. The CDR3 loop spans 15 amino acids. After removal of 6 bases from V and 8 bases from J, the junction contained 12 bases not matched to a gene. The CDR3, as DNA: TGTGCCAGCAGCTCGGGACAGGCGGTGATGGATGAGCAGTTCTTC. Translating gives CASSSGQAVMDEQFF.

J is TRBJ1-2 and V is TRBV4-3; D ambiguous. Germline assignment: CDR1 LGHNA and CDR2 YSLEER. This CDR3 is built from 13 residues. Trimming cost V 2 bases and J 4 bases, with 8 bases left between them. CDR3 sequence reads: CASSQSKSYGYTF. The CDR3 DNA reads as TGCGCCAGCAGCCAATCGAAGTCCTATGGCTACACCTTC.

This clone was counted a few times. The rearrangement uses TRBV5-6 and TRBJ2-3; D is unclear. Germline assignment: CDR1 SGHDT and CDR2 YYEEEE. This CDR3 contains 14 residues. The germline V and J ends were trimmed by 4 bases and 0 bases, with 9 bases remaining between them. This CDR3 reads CASSEKPSTDTQYF. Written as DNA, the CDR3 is TGTGCCAGCAGCGAAAAGCCTAGCACAGATACGCAGTATTTT. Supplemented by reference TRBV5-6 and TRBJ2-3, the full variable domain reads DAGVTQSPTHLIKTRGQQVTLRCSPKSGHDTVSWYQQALGQGPQFIFQYYEEEERQRGNFPDRFSGHQFPNYSSELNVNALLLGDSALYLCASSEKPSTDTQYFGPGTRLTVL.

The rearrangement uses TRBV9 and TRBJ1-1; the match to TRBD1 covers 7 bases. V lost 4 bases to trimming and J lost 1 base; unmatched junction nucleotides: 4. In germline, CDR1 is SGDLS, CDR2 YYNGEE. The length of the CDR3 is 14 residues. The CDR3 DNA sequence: TGTGCCAGCAGCCCCCGACAGGGGAACACTGAAGCTTTCTTT. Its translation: CASSPRQGNTEAFF.

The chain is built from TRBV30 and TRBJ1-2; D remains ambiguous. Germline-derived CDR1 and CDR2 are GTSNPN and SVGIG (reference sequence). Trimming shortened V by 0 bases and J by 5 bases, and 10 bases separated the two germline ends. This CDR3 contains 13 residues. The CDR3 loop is CAWSVNFGYGYTF. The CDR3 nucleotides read TGTGCCTGGAGTGTAAACTTCGGGTATGGCTACACCTTC. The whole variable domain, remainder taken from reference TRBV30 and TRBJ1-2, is SQTIHQWPATLVQPVGSPLSLECTVEGTSNPNLYWYRQAAGRGLQLLFYSVGIGQISSEVPQNLSASRPQDRQFILSSKKLLLSDSGFYLCAWSVNFGYGYTFGSGTRLTVV.

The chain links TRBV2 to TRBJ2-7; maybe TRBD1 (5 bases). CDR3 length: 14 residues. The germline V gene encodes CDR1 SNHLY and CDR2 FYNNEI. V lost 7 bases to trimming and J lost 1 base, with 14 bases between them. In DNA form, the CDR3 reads TGTGCCAGCACCCAACCCAGGGTGTCCTACGAGCAGTACTTC. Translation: CASTQPRVSYEQYF.

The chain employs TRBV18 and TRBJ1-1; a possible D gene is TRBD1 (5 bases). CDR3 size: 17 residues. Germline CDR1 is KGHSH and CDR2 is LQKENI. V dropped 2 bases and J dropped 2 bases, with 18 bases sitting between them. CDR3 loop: CASSPLGQGAINTEAFF. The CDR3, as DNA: TGTGCCAGCTCACCATTGGGTCAAGGGGCAATCAACACTGAAGCTTTCTTT.

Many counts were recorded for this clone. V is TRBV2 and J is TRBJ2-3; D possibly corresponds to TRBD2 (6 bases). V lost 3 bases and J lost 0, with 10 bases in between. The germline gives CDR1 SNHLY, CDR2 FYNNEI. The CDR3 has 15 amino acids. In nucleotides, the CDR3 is TGTGCCAGCAGTGATCTCGGGGGTAGCACAGATACGCAGTATTTT. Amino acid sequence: CASSDLGGSTDTQYF.

The chain's CDR3 is CASSLIGETQYF. In DNA form, the CDR3 reads TGTGCCAGCAGCTTGATAGGGGAGACCCAGTACTTC. The chain is built from TRBV5-6 and TRBJ2-5; D is uncertain. This CDR3 is built from 12 residues. V was shortened by 1 base and J by 5 bases, with 6 bases between the two germline ends. Germline V gene data show CDR1 as SGHDT and CDR2 as YYEEEE. Drawing the rest from reference TRBV5-6 and TRBJ2-5, the complete variable domain is DAGVTQSPTHLIKTRGQQVTLRCSPKSGHDTVSWYQQALGQGPQFIFQYYEEEERQRGNFPDRFSGHQFPNYSSELNVNALLLGDSALYLCASSLIGETQYFGPGTRLLVL.

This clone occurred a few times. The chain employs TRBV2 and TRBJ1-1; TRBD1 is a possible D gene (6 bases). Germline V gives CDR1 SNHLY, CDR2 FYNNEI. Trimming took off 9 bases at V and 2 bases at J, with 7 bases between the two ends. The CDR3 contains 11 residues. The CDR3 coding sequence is TGTGCCAGAGGGGGTAACACTGAAGCTTTCTTT. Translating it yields CARGGNTEAFF.

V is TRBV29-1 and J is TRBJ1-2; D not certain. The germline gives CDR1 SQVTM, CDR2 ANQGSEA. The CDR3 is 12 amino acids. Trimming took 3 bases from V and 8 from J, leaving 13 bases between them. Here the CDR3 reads CSVDLPSRGYTF. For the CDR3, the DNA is TGCAGCGTTGACCTGCCCTCGAGGGGCTACACCTTC.

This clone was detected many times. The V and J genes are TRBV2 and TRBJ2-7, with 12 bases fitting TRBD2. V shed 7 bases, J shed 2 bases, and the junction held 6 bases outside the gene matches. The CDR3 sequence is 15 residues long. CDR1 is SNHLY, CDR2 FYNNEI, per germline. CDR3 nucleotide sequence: TGTGCCAGCACGACAAGGACTAGCGGGGCCTACGAGCAGTACTTC. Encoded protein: CASTTRTSGAYEQYF.

The DNA for the CDR3 is TGCGCCAGCAGCCCAGGGATGAGCGGGGGGTTGAAAGAGACCCAGTACTTC. As protein: CASSPGMSGGLKETQYF. J is TRBJ2-5 and V is TRBV4-3; 9 bases fit TRBD2. V gave up 4 bases and J gave up 3 bases; unmatched junction bases: 12. CDR1 is LGHNA and CDR2 is YSLEER in the germline V gene. The CDR3 covers 17 residues.

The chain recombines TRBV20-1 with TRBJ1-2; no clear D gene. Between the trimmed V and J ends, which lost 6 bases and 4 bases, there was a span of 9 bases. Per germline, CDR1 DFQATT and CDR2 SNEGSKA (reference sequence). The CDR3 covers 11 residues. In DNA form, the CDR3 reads TGCAGTGCCGACGGGAGCTATGGCTACACCTTC. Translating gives CSADGSYGYTF.

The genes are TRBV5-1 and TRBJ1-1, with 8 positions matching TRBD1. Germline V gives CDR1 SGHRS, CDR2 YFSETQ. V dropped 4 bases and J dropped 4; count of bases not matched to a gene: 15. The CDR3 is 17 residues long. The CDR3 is CASSRDRGPGWGTEAFF. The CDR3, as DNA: TGCGCCAGCAGCAGAGACAGGGGTCCGGGCTGGGGCACTGAAGCTTTCTTT. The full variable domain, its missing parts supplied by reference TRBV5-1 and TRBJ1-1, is KAGVTQTPRYLIKTRGQQVTLSCSPISGHRSVSWYQQTPGQGLQFLFEYFSETQRNKGNFPGRFSGRQFSNSRSEMNVSTLELGDSALYLCASSRDRGPGWGTEAFFGQGTRLTVV.

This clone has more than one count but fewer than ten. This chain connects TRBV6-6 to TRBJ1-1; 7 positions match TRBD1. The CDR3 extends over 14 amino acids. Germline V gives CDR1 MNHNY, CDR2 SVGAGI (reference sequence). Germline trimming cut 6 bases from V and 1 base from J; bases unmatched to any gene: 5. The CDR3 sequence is CASSQTGTNTEAFF. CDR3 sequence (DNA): TGTGCCAGCAGCCAGACAGGGACGAACACTGAAGCTTTCTTT.

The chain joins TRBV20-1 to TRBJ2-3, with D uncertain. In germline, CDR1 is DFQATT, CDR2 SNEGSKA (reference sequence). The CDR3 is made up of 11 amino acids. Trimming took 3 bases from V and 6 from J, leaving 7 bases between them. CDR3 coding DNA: TGCAGTGCTAGGGGTGGGGATACGCAGTATTTT. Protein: CSARGGDTQYF.

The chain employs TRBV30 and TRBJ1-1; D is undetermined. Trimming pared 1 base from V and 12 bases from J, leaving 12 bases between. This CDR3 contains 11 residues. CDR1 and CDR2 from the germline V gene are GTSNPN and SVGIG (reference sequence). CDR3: CAWSAQQRTFF. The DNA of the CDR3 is TGTGCCTGGAGTGCGCAGCAGCGGACTTTCTTT.